The rows below give T cell receptor beta chains drawn from one sample of a study of beta chain features in type 1 diabetes. Sequenced by immunoSEQ multiplex PCR; TCRdb stores in-frame clones only, minus some. The sample yields about 900,000 clones, 15% to 20% seen once. Source material: naive CD4+ T cells from blood. The receptors stem from a woman under 30 in good health. Each CDR3 is given with its conserved first and last residue. D genes are given only for firm matches. Size is omitted from some rows. Given values are once, few, many or a class for expanded clones.

size,J,D,V,length,DNA,CDR3
-,TRBJ2-7,TRBD2,TRBV11-2,14,TGTGCCAGCAGCTTACGACTAGCGGGAAGCGAGCAGTACTTC,CASSLRLAGSEQYF
-,TRBJ2-7,TRBD1,TRBV18,14,TGTGCCAGCTCACCACGGACAGGGGCCTACGAGCAGTACTTC,CASSPRTGAYEQYF
few,TRBJ2-2,-,TRBV7-9,14,TGTGCCAGCAGCTTAGATGGGTACCACGGGGAGCTGTTTTTT,CASSLDGYHGELFF
few,TRBJ2-5,TRBD1,TRBV29-1,16,TGCAGCGTCCCAGACAGGGGGCGCCCCTTTGTAGAGACCCAGTACTTC,CSVPDRGRPFVETQYF
few,TRBJ2-6,-,TRBV19,15,TGTGCCAGTACCCCACTTCTCTCTGGGGCCAACGTCCTGACTTTC,CASTPLLSGANVLTF
-,TRBJ2-2,TRBD2,TRBV9,18,TGTGCCAGCAGCGGAACCGTTAGCGGGAGTAGCCTGACCGGGGAGCTGTTTTTT,CASSGTVSGSSLTGELFF
-,TRBJ2-1,TRBD2,TRBV10-3,16,TGTGCCGCCAAGGGACCCTTAGCGGGAGCCTTCAATGAGCAGTTCTTC,CAAKGPLAGAFNEQFF
-,TRBJ2-7,TRBD2,TRBV28,13,TGTGCCAGCAGGGGCGGGAGGGTGGCCGAGCAGTACTTC,CASRGGRVAEQYF
few,TRBJ1-2,-,TRBV6-5,14,TGTGCCAGCAGTTACGATCTAGCAGACTATGGCTACACCTTC,CASSYDLADYGYTF
-,TRBJ2-5,TRBD2,TRBV5-1,14,TGCGCCAGCAGTGCGACTAGCGGGATAGGGACCCAGTACTTC,CASSATSGIGTQYF
-,TRBJ2-2,-,TRBV11-2,16,TGTGCCAGCAGCTTAGCTCGGGGATTGGGCACCGGGGAGCTGTTTTTT,CASSLARGLGTGELFF
-,TRBJ2-5,-,TRBV19,13,TGTGCCAGTAGTCTAGGAGCGGAAGAGACCCAGTACTTC,CASSLGAEETQYF
few,TRBJ2-3,-,TRBV28,11,TGTGCCAGCAGCAGTGTTGATACGCAGTATTTT,CASSSVDTQYF
few,TRBJ2-2,-,TRBV10-2,15,TGCGCCACCTCCTCCCCTAGAGTCGGGTCCGGGGAGCTGTTTTTT,CATSSPRVGSGELFF
few,TRBJ1-4,-,TRBV6-5,14,TGTGCTAGCAGAGCAGGACCGTACTATGAAAAACTGTTTTTT,CASRAGPYYEKLFF
-,TRBJ1-2,-,TRBV6-1,14,TGTGCCAGCAGTGAATCGGACAAACGGGTGGGCTACACCTTC,CASSESDKRVGYTF
-,TRBJ2-4,-,TRBV2,16,TGTGCCAGCAGTGAAGGAGGGACCAGGACCAAAAACATTCAGTACTTC,CASSEGGTRTKNIQYF
-,TRBJ2-2,-,TRBV5-1,14,TGCGCCAGCAGTTGGAACGCGAACACCGGGGAGCTGTTTTTT,CASSWNANTGELFF
few,TRBJ1-2,-,TRBV7-2,13,TGTGCCAGCAGCTCCGTATCTCGCTATGGCTACACCTTC,CASSSVSRYGYTF
-,TRBJ1-1,-,TRBV7-9,15,TGTGCCAGCAGCTTATGGTCGGCCATGAACACTGAAGCTTTCTTT,CASSLWSAMNTEAFF
few,TRBJ2-5,-,TRBV5-4,15,TGTGCCAGCAGCATGCCGGGACGGAGTAAAGAGACCCAGTACTTC,CASSMPGRSKETQYF
few,TRBJ1-4,-,TRBV7-2,15,TGTGCCAGCAGCTTACGGGGCACAACTAATGAAAAACTGTTTTTT,CASSLRGTTNEKLFF
few,TRBJ2-7,TRBD1,TRBV6-5,14,TGTGCCAGCAACTGGGACAGGGGTAGGGACGAGCAGTACTTC,CASNWDRGRDEQYF